These T cell receptor beta chains were read from a single sample in a study of T cell responses to AZD1222 COVID-19 vaccine. Clones were sequenced by immunoSEQ multiplex PCR, and TCRdb holds only the in-frame ones, with some missing. The sample lists around 130,000 clones; roughly 87% were seen once. Sequencing used peripheral blood, obtained on day 0 of AZD1222 vaccination. The receptors here all came from an adult in good health. Each CDR3 is given with its conserved first and last residue. Fields, in order: J gene, clone size, V gene, D gene, CDR3 protein, CDR3 DNA. A D gene is named only where the DNA matches it firmly. Size values are once, few and many counts, or a class for expanded clones, and some rows have none.

TRBJ2-2 . TRBV6-5 TRBD1 CASSYWDRGNTGELFF TGTGCCAGCAGTTACTGGGACAGGGGGAATACCGGGGAGCTGTTTTTT
TRBJ1-5 . TRBV5-6 TRBD1 CASSLRQGAGNQPQHF TGTGCCAGCAGCCTGAGGCAGGGGGCTGGAAATCAGCCCCAGCATTTT
TRBJ1-6 few TRBV9 . CASSVAALSYNSPLHF TGTGCCAGCAGCGTAGCAGCCCTCTCCTATAATTCACCCCTCCACTTT
TRBJ1-5 . TRBV19 TRBD1 CASRGQGLRNQPQHF TGTGCCAGTAGGGGACAGGGACTTAGGAATCAGCCCCAGCATTTT
TRBJ1-1 . TRBV5-4 . CASSPQQGRPTEAFF TGTGCCAGCAGCCCTCAACAGGGCCGCCCCACTGAAGCTTTCTTT
TRBJ1-3 . TRBV13 TRBD1 CASINSGQAGNTIYF TGTGCCAGCATCAATAGCGGACAGGCTGGAAACACCATATATTTT
TRBJ1-4 . TRBV28 . CASSLRGPNEKLFF TGTGCCAGCAGTTTAAGGGGACCTAATGAAAAACTGTTTTTT
TRBJ2-7 once TRBV28 . CASSYHSYEQYF TGTGCCAGCAGTTATCACTCCTACGAGCAGTACTTC
TRBJ1-4 . TRBV7-3 TRBD1 CASSQPPGGSEKLFF TGTGCCAGCAGCCAACCCCCAGGGGGCAGTGAAAAACTGTTTTTT
TRBJ1-1 . TRBV7-2 . CASSPPGRLNTEAFF TGTGCCAGCAGCCCCCCCGGCAGGCTGAACACTGAAGCTTTCTTT
TRBJ1-5 . TRBV5-1 . CASSLDPSDSNQPQHF TGCGCCAGCAGCTTGGATCCGAGTGATAGCAATCAGCCCCAGCATTTT
TRBJ1-4 . TRBV5-1 . CASSVGLTGALQNEKLFF TGCGCCAGCAGCGTGGGGCTCACCGGGGCTCTCCAAAATGAAAAACTGTTTTTT
TRBJ1-1 . TRBV6-1 . CASSDPSSRDGNTEAFF TGTGCCAGCAGTGATCCCTCAAGCAGGGACGGGAACACTGAAGCTTTCTTT
TRBJ1-5 . TRBV6-5 . CAISVQGDQPQHF TGTGCCATCTCAGTACAGGGCGATCAGCCCCAGCATTTT
TRBJ2-1 . TRBV6-5 . CASNQVRGVYEQFF TGTGCCAGCAATCAAGTAAGGGGTGTCTATGAGCAGTTCTTC
TRBJ2-5 . TRBV5-1 . CASSLMGKETQYF TGCGCCAGCAGCTTGATGGGGAAGGAGACCCAGTACTTC
TRBJ2-7 . TRBV4-1 . CASSQVGSRGSYEQYF TGCGCCAGCAGCCAAGTCGGGAGCAGAGGCTCCTACGAGCAGTACTTC
TRBJ2-7 . TRBV2 . CASLGGVQSYEQYF TGTGCCAGCCTAGGGGGTGTTCAGTCCTACGAGCAGTACTTC
TRBJ1-1 . TRBV27 . CASSGREVATEAFF TGTGCCAGCAGTGGCAGGGAAGTGGCCACTGAAGCTTTCTTT
TRBJ1-1 . TRBV6-5 . CASSPELGTEAFF TGTGCCAGCAGTCCCGAGTTGGGCACTGAAGCTTTCTTT
TRBJ2-4 once TRBV2 TRBD2 CASSRLAGGSLAKNIQYF TGTGCCAGCAGTAGACTAGCGGGGGGCTCCCTAGCCAAAAACATTCAGTACTTC
TRBJ2-1 . TRBV7-3 . CASSRGGSYNEQFF TGTGCCAGCAGCAGAGGGGGCTCCTACAATGAGCAGTTCTTC
TRBJ1-1 . TRBV6-5 TRBD1 CASRKTGVTEAFF TGTGCCAGCAGAAAAACAGGGGTAACTGAAGCTTTCTTT